Shown below are 21 T cell receptor beta chains from a single sample sequenced in a study of identical twins. Using its own MiXCR run on the 5' RACE reads, TCRdb lists one record per CDR3 protein. The sample lists some 760,000 distinct CDR3 sequences, 15% to 20% occurring once. The same specimen was also included in a second study, on T cells expressing NK-cell markers.

Sequencing input: PBMCs. The receptors come from a young woman in good health.

The chain employs TRBV6-5 and TRBJ2-1; 8 bases align to TRBD1. The CDR3 totals 16 residues. J was trimmed by 3 bases and V by 2 bases; bases with no gene match: 6. Per germline, CDR1 MNHEY and CDR2 SVGAGI. Here the CDR3 reads CASSYTQGAFYNEQFF. The CDR3 nucleotides read TGTGCCAGCAGTTACACCCAGGGGGCCTTCTACAATGAGCAGTTCTTC.

This clonotype was recorded a few times. The rearrangement joins TRBV2 to TRBJ2-7, with 9 bases identical to TRBD2. V was pared by 10 bases and J by 5 bases, with 12 bases of the junction left unmatched. Germline V gene lookup returns CDR1 SNHLY and CDR2 FYNNEI. This CDR3 has 14 amino acids. The CDR3 is CAKQPLAGGNEQYF. CDR3 nucleotides: TGTGCCAAACAGCCCCTGGCGGGGGGGAACGAGCAGTACTTC.

Comments on this clonotype: This may arise from a read error, as a much more abundant clone is one base away. V and J are TRBV12-3 or TRBV12-4 and TRBJ1-2; possibly TRBD1 for D (6 bases). Trimming took 6 bases from V and 4 from J, leaving 12 bases between them. The CDR3 loop spans 13 amino acids. The CDR3 sequence is CASSHGQPYGYTF. CDR3 coding DNA: TGTGCCAGCAGCCACGGACAGCCCTATGGCTACACCTTC.

The V call is TRBV11-2, the J call TRBJ2-7, with 9 bases matching TRBD1. CDR3 size: 18 residues. Trimming took 4 bases from V and 0 from J; bases not matched to a gene: 13. Germline CDR1 reads SGHAT; CDR2 reads FQNNGV. The CDR3, as DNA: TGTGCCAGCAGCTACGTCCCGGGACAGGGTTCGAGCTCCTACGAGCAGTACTTC. Translation: CASSYVPGQGSSSYEQYF.

This clonotype was recorded many times. This chain links TRBV20-1 with TRBJ1-4, with a possible D match to TRBD1 (6 bases). The ends were cut back, 1 base at V and 8 bases at J, with 11 bases in the middle. This CDR3 is built from 13 residues. The V gene's germline CDR1 is DFQATT and CDR2 SNEGSKA (reference sequence). The CDR3 loop is CSARAGAGEKLFF. The DNA for the CDR3 is TGCAGTGCTAGAGCAGGGGCCGGAGAAAAACTGTTTTTT.

This clonotype turned up a few times. The chain employs TRBV5-5 and TRBJ2-7; D gene uncertain. The V and J ends lost 1 base and 2 bases respectively, with 7 bases between them. Per germline, CDR1 SGHKS and CDR2 YYEKEE (reference sequence). The CDR3 is 13 residues long. The CDR3 coding sequence is TGTGCCAGCAGCTTGACCGACACCTACGAGCAGTACTTC. It is translated as CASSLTDTYEQYF.

The chain recombines TRBV5-1 with TRBJ2-3; no definite D call. The CDR3 is 14 residues long. Germline V lookup: CDR1 SGHRS, CDR2 YFSETQ. Trimming took 6 bases from V and 0 from J, leaving 11 bases between them. The CDR3 nucleotides read TGCGCCAGCATACGACGGCTGAGCACAGATACGCAGTATTTT. Translated, it gives CASIRRLSTDTQYF.

This chain uses TRBV3-1 with TRBJ2-7, with D hard to call. Per germline, CDR1 LGHDT and CDR2 YNNKEL (reference sequence). V gave up 5 bases and J gave up 0 bases, with 8 bases separating them. CDR3 length equals 13 residues. CDR3 sequence (DNA): TGTGCCAGCAGCAGGTATAGCTCCTACGAGCAGTACTTC. The encoded protein is CASSRYSSYEQYF.

This clonotype was counted a few times. The V call is TRBV2, the J call TRBJ2-1; D unresolved. V dropped 0 bases and J dropped 5 bases, with 11 bases sitting between them. The germline V gene has CDR1 SNHLY and CDR2 FYNNEI. This CDR3 region has 15 residues. The CDR3 reads CASSEAWGDHNEQFF. The CDR3 DNA reads as TGTGCCAGCAGTGAAGCATGGGGTGATCACAATGAGCAGTTCTTC.

The chain employs TRBV29-1 and TRBJ2-1; 7 positions agree with TRBD2. Germline CDR1 SQVTM, CDR2 ANQGSEA. The CDR3 consists of 14 residues. After removal of 4 bases from V and 7 bases from J, the junction contained 10 bases not matched to a gene. Written as DNA, the CDR3 is TGCAGCGTTGTTTCGAGCGGGGTAGGTAATGAGCAGTTCTTC. This translates into CSVVSSGVGNEQFF.

A few counts support this clonotype. The chain employs TRBV20-1 and TRBJ2-5; TRBD2 matches at 7 bases. Germline V gene sequence: CDR1 DFQATT, CDR2 SNEGSKA (reference sequence). This CDR3 region has 14 residues. The junction had 6 bases not matched to a gene; V was cut back by 0 bases and J by 5 bases. The CDR3 region has the DNA TGCAGTGCTAGAGATCCGGCCGGGAGGGAGACCCAGTACTTC. Protein: CSARDPAGRETQYF.

This clonotype turned up a few times. V usage is TRBV28 and J usage is TRBJ2-5; TRBD1 might be the D (5 bases). Trimming removed 6 bases at V and 3 bases at J, with 14 bases between. The germline gives CDR1 MDHEN, CDR2 SYDVKM. CDR3 length: 14 residues. Written as DNA, the CDR3 is TGTGCCAGCAGCGGACCAGGGTGGGAAGAGACCCAGTACTTC. Its translation: CASSGPGWEETQYF.

For this clonotype: A read error may produce the germline difference seen at one junction end. The rearrangement joins TRBV6-4 to TRBJ2-7, with 8 positions matching TRBD2. The germline V gene has CDR1 MRHNA and CDR2 SNTAGT. This CDR3 region has 15 residues. CDR3 amino acids: CPSSQSGGASYEQYF. Written as DNA, the CDR3 is TGTCCCAGCAGTCAAAGCGGGGGAGCGTCCTACGAGCAGTACTTC.

In this sample, this clonotype turned up a few times. V and J are TRBV7-6 and TRBJ2-5, with D perhaps TRBD2 (6 bases). The CDR3 sequence is 17 residues long. Germline V gene data show CDR1 as SGHVS and CDR2 as FNYEAQ. Trimming took off 2 bases at V and 3 bases at J, with 19 bases between the two ends. In DNA form, the CDR3 reads TGTGCCAGCAGCTTACTAGGTGTTGACGGGAGTAAAGAGACCCAGTACTTC. Encoded protein: CASSLLGVDGSKETQYF.

This clonotype has ten or more counts. The J gene is TRBJ1-2, the V gene TRBV24-1; the match to TRBD1 covers 8 bases. Germline lookup yields CDR1 KGHDR and CDR2 SFDVKD. This CDR3 has 14 amino acids. Trimming cost V 5 bases and J 5 bases; bases outside gene matches: 6. CDR3 DNA sequence: TGTGCCACCAGTGCCCGGGACAGGACTTATGGCTACACCTTC. Residues: CATSARDRTYGYTF.

There are a few counts of this clonotype. The rearrangement links TRBV4-3 to TRBJ2-7; TRBD2 is a possible D gene (6 bases). V was clipped by 3 bases and J by 0 bases, with 12 bases between them. Germline CDR1 LGHNA, CDR2 YSLEER. The CDR3 runs 15 residues. The DNA of the CDR3 is TGCGCCAGCAGCCAGAAATCCGGGGGCTCCTACGAGCAGTACTTC. It codes for CASSQKSGGSYEQYF.

This clonotype was seen only once. The gene calls are TRBV7-9 and TRBJ2-7; 8 nucleotides align to TRBD2. There are 14 residues in the CDR3. Trimming cost V 4 bases and J 2 bases; bases outside gene matches: 4. Germline CDR1 SEHNR, CDR2 FQNEAQ (reference sequence). CDR3 loop: CASSSEAGAYEQYF. As DNA, the CDR3 is TGTGCCAGCAGCTCAGAAGCGGGGGCCTACGAGCAGTACTTC. The entire variable domain, with the rest obtained from reference TRBV7-9 and TRBJ2-7, is as follows: DTGVSQNPRHKITKRGQNVTFRCDPISEHNRLYWYRQTLGQGPEFLTYFQNEAQLEKSRLLSDRFSAERPKGSFSTLEIQRTEQGDSAMYLCASSSEAGAYEQYFGPGTRLTVT.

The chain recombines TRBV6-1 with TRBJ2-7; tentative D call: TRBD1 (5 bases). Trimming left V 6 bases short and J 3 bases short, with 27 bases between. CDR1 is MNHNS and CDR2 is SASEGT in the germline V gene. The CDR3 contains 18 residues. Here the CDR3 reads CASSNPRLGPRAFYEQYF. The CDR3 coding sequence is TGTGCCAGCAGCAATCCCCGTTTGGGGCCCCGAGCCTTCTACGAGCAGTACTTC.

The V and J genes are TRBV7-9 and TRBJ2-1; D possibly matches TRBD1 or TRBD2 (5 bases each). Germline-derived CDR1 and CDR2 are SEHNR and FQNEAQ (reference sequence). The CDR3 has 14 amino acids. The V end was cut by 4 bases, the J end by 10 bases, with 17 bases between. The CDR3 coding sequence is TGTGCCAGCAGCTATAAGGGACCTCCTGGGGAGCAGTTCTTC. It codes for CASSYKGPPGEQFF.

The J gene is TRBJ2-3, the V gene TRBV9; D is perhaps TRBD2 (6 bases). The CDR3 covers 16 residues. The V end was cut by 0 bases, the J end by 0 bases, with 11 bases between. Germline V CDR1 and CDR2: SGDLS, YYNGEE. CDR3 sequence reads: CASSVDGGTSTDTQYF. CDR3 in DNA: TGTGCCAGCAGCGTAGATGGCGGGACTAGCACAGATACGCAGTATTTT.

This clonotype occurred a few times. The CDR3 DNA reads TGCGCCAGCGCTATGGAGGGCGGTACCTACGAGCAGTACTTC. Residues: CASAMEGGTYEQYF. The chain recombines TRBV5-1 with TRBJ2-7; a weak D match, TRBD2 (6 bases). The CDR3 runs 14 residues. With 7 bases removed from V and 2 bases from J, the gap between germline ends came to 16 bases. Germline CDR1 is SGHRS and CDR2 is YFSETQ.